One TCR beta chain is described in this entry. In the study's own analysis: Counts of nucleated cells, estimated from reference gene primer amplification, were obtained. The repertoire was sequenced with immunoSEQ multiplex PCR; TCRdb's copy has only in-frame clones and lacks some. The V and J calls and clone size were taken over from that table, and D and trimming were inferred from the DNA. Among tens of thousands of clones listed, 75% to 90% were seen once. This sample is drawn from a study of blood T cell repertoires in COVID-19. Across the whole study: Donors in the United States, Italy and Spain gave samples during acute or convalescent COVID-19. T cells, B-cell-depleted T cells, or PBMCs provided the cDNA or gDNA that served as material.

Germline V gives CDR1 SGDLS, CDR2 YYNGEE. The CDR3 runs to 15 residues. Trimming took 0 bases from V and 10 from J; bases not matched to a gene: 10. Sequenced input: peripheral blood. The clonotype originates from a human donor in a cohort sampled during active COVID-19. The chain joins TRBV9 to TRBJ2-5; TRBD2 agrees at 9 bases. The CDR3 region has the DNA TGTGCCAGCAGCGTAGATACTAGCGGGCCAAGACTCCAGTACTTC. Protein: CASSVDTSGPRLQYF.